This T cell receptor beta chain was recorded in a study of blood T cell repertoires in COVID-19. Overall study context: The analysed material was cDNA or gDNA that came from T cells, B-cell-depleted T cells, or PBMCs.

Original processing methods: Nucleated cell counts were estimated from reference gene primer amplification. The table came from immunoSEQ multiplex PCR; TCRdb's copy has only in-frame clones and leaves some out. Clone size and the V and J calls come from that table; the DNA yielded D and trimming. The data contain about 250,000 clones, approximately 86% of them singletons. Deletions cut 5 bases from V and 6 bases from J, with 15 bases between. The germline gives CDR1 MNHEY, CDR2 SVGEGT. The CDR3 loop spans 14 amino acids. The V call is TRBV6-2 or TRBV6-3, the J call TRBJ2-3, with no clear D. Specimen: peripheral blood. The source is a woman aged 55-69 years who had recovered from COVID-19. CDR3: CASSPISIGDTQYF. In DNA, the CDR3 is TGTGCCAGCAGTCCCATTTCCATCGGGGATACGCAGTATTTT.